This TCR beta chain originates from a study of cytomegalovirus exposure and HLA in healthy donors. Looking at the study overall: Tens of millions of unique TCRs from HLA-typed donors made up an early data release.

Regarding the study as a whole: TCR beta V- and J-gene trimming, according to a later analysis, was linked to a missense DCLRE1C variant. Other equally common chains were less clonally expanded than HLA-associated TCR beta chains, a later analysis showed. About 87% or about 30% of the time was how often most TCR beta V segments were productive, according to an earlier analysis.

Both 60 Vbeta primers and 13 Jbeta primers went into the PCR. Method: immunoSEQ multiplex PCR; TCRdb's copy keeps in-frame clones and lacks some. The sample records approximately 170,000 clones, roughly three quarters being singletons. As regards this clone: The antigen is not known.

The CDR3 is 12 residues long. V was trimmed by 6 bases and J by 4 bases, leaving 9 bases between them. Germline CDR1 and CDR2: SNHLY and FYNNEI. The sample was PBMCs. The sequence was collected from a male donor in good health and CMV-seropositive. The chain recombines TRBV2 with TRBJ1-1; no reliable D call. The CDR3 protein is CASRRDGTEAFF. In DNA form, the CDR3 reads TGTGCCAGCAGGAGGGATGGCACTGAAGCTTTCTTT.